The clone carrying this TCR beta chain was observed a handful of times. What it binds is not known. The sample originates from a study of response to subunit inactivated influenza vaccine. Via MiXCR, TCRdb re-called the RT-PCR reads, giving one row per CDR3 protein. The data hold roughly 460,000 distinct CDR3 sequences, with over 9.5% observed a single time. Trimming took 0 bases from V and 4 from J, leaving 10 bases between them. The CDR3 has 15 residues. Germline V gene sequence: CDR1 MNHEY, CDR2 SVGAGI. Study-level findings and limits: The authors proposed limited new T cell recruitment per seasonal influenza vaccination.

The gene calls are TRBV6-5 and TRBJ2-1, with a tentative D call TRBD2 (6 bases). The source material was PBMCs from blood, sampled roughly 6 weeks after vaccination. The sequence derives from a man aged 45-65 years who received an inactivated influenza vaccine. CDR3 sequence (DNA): TGTGCCAGCAGTTACTCGTCGGGGGATTACAATGAGCAGTTCTTC. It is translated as CASSYSSGDYNEQFF.